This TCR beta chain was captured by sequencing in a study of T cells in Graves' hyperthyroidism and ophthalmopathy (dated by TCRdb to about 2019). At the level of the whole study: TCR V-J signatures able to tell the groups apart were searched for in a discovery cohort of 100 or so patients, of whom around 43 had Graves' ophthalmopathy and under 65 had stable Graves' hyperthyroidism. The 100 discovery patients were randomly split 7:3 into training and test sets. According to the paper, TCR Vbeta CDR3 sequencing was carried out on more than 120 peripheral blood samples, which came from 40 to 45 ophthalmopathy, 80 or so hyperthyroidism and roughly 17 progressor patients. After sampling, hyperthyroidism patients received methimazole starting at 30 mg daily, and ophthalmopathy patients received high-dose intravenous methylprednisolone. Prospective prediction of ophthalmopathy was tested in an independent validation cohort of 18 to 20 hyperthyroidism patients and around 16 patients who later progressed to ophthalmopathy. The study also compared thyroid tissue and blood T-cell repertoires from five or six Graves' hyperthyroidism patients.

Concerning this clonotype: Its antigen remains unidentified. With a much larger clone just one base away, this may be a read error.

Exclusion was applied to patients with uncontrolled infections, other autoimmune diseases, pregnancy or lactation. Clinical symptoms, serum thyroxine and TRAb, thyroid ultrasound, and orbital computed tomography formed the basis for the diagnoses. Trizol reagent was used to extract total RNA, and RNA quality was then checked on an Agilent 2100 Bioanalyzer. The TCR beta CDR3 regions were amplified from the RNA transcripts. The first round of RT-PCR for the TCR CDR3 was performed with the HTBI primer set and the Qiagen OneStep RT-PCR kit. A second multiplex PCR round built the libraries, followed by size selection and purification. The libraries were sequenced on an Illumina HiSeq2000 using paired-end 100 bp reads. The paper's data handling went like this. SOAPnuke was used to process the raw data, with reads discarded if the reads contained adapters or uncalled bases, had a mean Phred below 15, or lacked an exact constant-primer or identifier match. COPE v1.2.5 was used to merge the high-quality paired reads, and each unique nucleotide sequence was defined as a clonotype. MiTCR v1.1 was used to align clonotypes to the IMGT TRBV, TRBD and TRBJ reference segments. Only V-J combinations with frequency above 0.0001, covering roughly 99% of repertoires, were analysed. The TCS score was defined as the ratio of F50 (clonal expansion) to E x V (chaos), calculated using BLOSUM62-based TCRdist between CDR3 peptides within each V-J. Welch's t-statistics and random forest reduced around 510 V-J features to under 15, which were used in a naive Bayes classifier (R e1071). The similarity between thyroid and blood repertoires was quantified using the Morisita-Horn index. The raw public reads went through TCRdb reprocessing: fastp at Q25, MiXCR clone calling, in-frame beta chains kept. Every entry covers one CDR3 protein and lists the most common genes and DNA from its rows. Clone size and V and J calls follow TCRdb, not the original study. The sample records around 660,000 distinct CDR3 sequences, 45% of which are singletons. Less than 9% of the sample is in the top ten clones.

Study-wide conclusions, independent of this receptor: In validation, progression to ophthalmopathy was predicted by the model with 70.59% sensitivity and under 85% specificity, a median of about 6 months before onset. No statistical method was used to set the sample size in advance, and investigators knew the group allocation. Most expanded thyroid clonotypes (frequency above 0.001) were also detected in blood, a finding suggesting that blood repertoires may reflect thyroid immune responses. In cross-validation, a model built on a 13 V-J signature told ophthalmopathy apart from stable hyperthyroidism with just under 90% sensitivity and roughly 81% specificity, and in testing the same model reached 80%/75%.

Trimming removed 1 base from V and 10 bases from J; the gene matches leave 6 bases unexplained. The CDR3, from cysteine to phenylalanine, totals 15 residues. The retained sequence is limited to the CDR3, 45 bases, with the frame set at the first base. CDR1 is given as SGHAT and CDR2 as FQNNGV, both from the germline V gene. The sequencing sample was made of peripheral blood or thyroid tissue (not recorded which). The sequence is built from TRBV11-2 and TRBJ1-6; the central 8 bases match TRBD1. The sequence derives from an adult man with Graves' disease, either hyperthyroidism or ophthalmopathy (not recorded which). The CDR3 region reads CASSLGTGYGSPLHF. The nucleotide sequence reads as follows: TGTGCCAGCAGCTTAGGGACAGGGTACGGGTCACCCCTCCACTTT.